This T cell receptor (beta chain) was observed in a study of shared clonotypes between healthy human individuals. V lost 1 base and J lost 6; bases outside the gene matches: 5. The germline gives CDR1 MNHEY, CDR2 SMNVEV (reference sequence). The CDR3 spans 15 residues. A note on this clone: Its antigen is undetermined.

Study conclusions and caveats: The study found roughly 5% of naive CD4 clonotypes shared across several donors. Estimated richness values were generally larger in naive subsets than in memory subsets.

Using immunoSEQ multiplex PCR, the repertoire was profiled, and TCRdb retains in-frame clones only, with some absent. The sample lists 2,500,000 or so clones; less than 95% were seen once. The sequenced sample was naive CD4+ T cells from PBMCs. Subset given: CD45RA+ positively selected. This TCR was recovered from a man aged 18-30 years in good health. Some clones in this sample may be carry-over from other donors' samples. V gene TRBV27 combines with J gene TRBJ2-1; TRBD2 aligns across 8 bases. The chain's CDR3 is CASSLYQREFNEQFF. The CDR3 nucleotides read TGTGCCAGCAGTTTATATCAGCGGGAGTTCAATGAGCAGTTCTTC.